This TCR beta chain derives from a study of cytomegalovirus exposure and HLA in healthy donors. Regarding the study as a whole: Apparent HLA restriction characterized most CMV-associated TCR beta chains in a later analysis. Of the V segments, some could not be distinguished, including TRBV6-2 and TRBV6-3, and were excluded. Across HLA loci, a later analysis found differing TCR association rates, with DRB1 most and HLA-C fewest.

In this sample, this clone turned up once. Its antigen is as yet unknown. With 60 Vbeta and 13 Jbeta primers, the PCR was carried out. Using immunoSEQ multiplex PCR, the repertoire was profiled, and TCRdb retains in-frame clones only, with some absent. The profile shows 200,000 to 250,000 clones, roughly 91% of them singletons. This CDR3 comprises 12 residues. Trimming left V 3 bases short and J 8 bases short, with 10 bases between. Germline lookup yields CDR1 SEHNR and CDR2 FQNEAQ (reference sequence). The sequence derives from a woman under 30 in good health and CMV-seronegative. V gene TRBV7-9 combines with J gene TRBJ1-1, with no clear D. Sequencing used PBMCs. CDR3 loop: CASSLETQEAFF. CDR3 nucleotide sequence: TGTGCCAGCAGCTTGGAGACTCAAGAAGCTTTCTTT.